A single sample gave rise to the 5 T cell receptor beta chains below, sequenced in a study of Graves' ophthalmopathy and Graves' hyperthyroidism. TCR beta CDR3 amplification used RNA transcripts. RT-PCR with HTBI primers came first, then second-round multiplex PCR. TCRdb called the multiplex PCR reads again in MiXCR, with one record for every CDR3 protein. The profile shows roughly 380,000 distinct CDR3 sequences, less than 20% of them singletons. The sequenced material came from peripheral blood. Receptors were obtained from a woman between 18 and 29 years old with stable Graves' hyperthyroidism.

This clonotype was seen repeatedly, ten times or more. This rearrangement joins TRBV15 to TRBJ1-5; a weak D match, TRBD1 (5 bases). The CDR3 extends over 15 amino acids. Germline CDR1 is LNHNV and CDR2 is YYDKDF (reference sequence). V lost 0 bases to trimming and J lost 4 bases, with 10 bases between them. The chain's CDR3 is CATSRDGADNQPQHF. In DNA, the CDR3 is TGTGCCACCAGCAGAGATGGGGCTGATAATCAGCCCCAGCATTTT.

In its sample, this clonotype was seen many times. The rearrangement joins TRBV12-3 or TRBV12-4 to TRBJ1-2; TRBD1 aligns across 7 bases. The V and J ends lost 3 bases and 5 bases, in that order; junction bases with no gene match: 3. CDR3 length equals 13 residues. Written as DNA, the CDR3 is TGTGCCAGCAGTTTTGGGACAGCGTATGGCTACACCTTC. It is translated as CASSFGTAYGYTF.

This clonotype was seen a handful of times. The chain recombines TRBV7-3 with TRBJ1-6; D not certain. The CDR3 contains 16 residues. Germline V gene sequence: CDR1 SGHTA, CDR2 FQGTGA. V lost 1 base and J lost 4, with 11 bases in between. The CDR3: CASSLNPLGYNSPLHF. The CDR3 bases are TGTGCCAGCAGCTTAAACCCCCTGGGGTATAATTCACCCCTCCACTTT.

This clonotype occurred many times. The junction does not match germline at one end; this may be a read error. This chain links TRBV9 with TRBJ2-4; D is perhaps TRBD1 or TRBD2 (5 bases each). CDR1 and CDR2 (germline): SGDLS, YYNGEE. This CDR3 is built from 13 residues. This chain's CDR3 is CASSVDSRGIKYF. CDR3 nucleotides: TGTGCCAGCAGCGTAGACAGCCGGGGCATTAAGTACTTC.

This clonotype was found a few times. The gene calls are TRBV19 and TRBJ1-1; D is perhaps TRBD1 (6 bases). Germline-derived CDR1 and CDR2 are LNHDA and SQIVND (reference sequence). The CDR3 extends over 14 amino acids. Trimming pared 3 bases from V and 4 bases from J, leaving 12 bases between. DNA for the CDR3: TGTGCCAGTAGTATCGGGGGGCTGGGCACTGAAGCTTTCTTT. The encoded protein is CASSIGGLGTEAFF.